This T cell receptor beta chain was sequenced during a study of graft-versus-host responses after intestinal transplantation. Turning to the study itself: Transplants given to recipients were multivisceral, liver-intestinal, or isolated intestinal. After anti-thymocyte globulin induction, recipients took tacrolimus and steroids for 3 to 4 years. Study-level points and caveats: GvH clones occurred in recipient marrow; some first appeared in ileum or blood. HvG clone declines early post-transplant were associated with peak circulating GvH levels.

Method: immunoSEQ multiplex PCR; TCRdb's copy keeps in-frame clones and lacks some. The sample has about 88,000 clones, approximately 94% seen once; the top ten hold more than 0.15%. The CDR3 consists of 13 residues. Germline lookup yields CDR1 MGHRA and CDR2 YSYEKL. With 0 bases removed from V and 8 bases from J, the gap between germline ends came to 10 bases. About this clone: Antigen unknown.

The sample was unstimulated CD4+ T cells sorted from spleen or lymph node cells, taken before transplant. This TCR was recovered from a human donor who was the organ donor for an intestinal transplant. The rearrangement links TRBV4-1 to TRBJ1-2, with no clear D. Here the CDR3 DNA reads TGCGCCAGCAGCCAAGAATGGGCCCTCGGCTACACCTTC. The encoded protein is CASSQEWALGYTF.